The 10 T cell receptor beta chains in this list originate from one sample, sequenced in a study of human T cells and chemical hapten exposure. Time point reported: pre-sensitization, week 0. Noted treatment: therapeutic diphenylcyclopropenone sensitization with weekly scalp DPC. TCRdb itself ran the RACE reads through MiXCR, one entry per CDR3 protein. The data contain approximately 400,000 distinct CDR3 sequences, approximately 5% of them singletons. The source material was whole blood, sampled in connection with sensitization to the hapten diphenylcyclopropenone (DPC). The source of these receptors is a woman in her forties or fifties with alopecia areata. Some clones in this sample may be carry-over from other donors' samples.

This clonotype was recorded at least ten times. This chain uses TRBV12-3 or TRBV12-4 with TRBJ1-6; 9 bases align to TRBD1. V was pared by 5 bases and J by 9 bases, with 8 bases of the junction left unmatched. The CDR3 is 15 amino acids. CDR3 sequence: CASSPQGAEISPLHF. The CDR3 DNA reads TGTGCCAGCAGTCCACAGGGGGCGGAAATTTCACCCCTCCACTTT.

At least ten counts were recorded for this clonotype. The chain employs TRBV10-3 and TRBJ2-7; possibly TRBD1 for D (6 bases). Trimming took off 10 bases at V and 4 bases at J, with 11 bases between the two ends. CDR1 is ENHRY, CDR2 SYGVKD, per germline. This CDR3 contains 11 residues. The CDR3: CATGTSYEQYF. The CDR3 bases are TGTGCCACGGGGACAAGTTACGAGCAGTACTTC.

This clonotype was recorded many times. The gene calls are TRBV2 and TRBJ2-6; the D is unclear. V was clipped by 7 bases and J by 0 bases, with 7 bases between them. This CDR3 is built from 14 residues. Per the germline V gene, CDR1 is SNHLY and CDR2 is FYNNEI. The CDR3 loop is CASIGDSGANVLTF. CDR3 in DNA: TGTGCCAGCATTGGCGACTCTGGGGCCAACGTCCTGACTTTC.

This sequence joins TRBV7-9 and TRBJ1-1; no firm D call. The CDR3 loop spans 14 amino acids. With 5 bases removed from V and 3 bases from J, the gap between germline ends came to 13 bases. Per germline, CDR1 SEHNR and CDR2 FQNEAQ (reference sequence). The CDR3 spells CASSPETSDTEAFF. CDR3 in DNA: TGTGCCAGCAGCCCAGAGACGTCAGACACTGAAGCTTTCTTT.

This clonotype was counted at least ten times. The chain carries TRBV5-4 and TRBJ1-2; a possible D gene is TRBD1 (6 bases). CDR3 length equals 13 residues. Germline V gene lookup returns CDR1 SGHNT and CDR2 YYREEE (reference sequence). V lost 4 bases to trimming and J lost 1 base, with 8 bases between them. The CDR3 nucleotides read TGTGCCAGCAGCCTGGACAGTAACTATGGCTACACCTTC. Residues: CASSLDSNYGYTF.

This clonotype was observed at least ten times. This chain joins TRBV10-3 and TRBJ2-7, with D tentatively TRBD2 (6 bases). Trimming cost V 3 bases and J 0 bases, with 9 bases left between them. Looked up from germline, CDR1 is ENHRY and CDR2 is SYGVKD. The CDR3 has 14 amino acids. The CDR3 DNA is TGTGCCATCAGTGAACGGGGACTCTCCTACGAGCAGTACTTC. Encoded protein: CAISERGLSYEQYF.

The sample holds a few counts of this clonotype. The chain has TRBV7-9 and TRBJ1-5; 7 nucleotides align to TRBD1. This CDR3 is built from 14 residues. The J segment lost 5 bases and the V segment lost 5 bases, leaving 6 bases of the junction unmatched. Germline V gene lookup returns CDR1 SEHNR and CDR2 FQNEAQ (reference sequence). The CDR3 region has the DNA TGTGCCAGCAGCAGTGCAGGGGGATATCAGCCCCAGCATTTT. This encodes CASSSAGGYQPQHF.

The CDR3 DNA follows: TGTGCCAGCACCGATTCCGGGACAGATGATCAGCCCCAGCATTTT. Its translation: CASTDSGTDDQPQHF. V is TRBV16 and J is TRBJ1-5; 7 bases are shared with TRBD1. Per the germline V gene, CDR1 is KGHSY and CDR2 is FQNENV. V gave up 7 bases and J gave up 5 bases; unmatched junction bases: 11. There are 15 residues in the CDR3.

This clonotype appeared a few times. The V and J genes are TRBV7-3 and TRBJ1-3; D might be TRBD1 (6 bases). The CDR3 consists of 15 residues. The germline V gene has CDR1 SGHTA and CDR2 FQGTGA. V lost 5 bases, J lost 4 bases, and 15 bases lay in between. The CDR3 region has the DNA TGTGCCAGCAGCCCCCAGGGAGGGGGAGGAAACACCATATATTTT. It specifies CASSPQGGGGNTIYF.

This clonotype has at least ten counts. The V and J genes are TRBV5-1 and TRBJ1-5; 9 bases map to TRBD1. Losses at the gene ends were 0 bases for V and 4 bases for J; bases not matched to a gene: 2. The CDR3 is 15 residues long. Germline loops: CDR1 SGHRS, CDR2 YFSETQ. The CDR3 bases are TGCGCCAGCAGCTTGGAGGGGACAGGGAATCAGCCCCAGCATTTT. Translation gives CASSLEGTGNQPQHF.